Detailed here is one T cell receptor (beta chain). Individuals aged about 18 to 89 years were recruited from about two dozen US areas. Membership in each cohort depended on participant-reported clinical history. The source of the sample is a study of blood T cell repertoires in COVID-19. Study-wide context: Collection of acute and convalescent COVID-19 samples took place in the United States, Italy and Spain.

In the study's own analysis: Amplified reference gene primers provided the basis for estimating nucleated cell counts. Some clones are missing from TCRdb's copy, which holds only in-frame ones; the method was immunoSEQ multiplex PCR. That table is the source of V, J and clone size, and D and trimming were worked out from the DNA. The sample contains about 270,000 clones, approximately 91% of which appear only once. Material: PBMCs or T cells enriched from blood (not recorded which). This TCR was recovered from a woman aged 40 to 50 with acute COVID-19.

The CDR3 loop reads CASSLRSPGFIVGNTIYF. DNA of the CDR3: TGTGCCAGCAGCTTAAGGTCCCCAGGATTTATAGTTGGAAACACCATATATTTT. The chain uses TRBV7-6 and TRBJ1-3; D gene ambiguous. Germline CDR1 is SGHVS and CDR2 is FNYEAQ. The CDR3 length is 18 residues. Trimming took 2 bases from V and 3 from J, leaving 20 bases between them. Using reference TRBV7-6 and TRBJ1-3 for the parts outside the CDR3, the full variable domain is GAGVSQSPRYKVTKRGQDVALRCDPISGHVSLYWYRQALGQGPEFLTYFNYEAQQDKSGLPNDRFSAERPEGSISTLTIQRTEQRDSAMYRCASSLRSPGFIVGNTIYFGEGSWLTVV.